The 21 T cell receptor beta chains given below trace back to one sample, sequenced in a study of CD8 T cells in Susac syndrome. After extraction with the RNeasy kit, about 0.45 to 1 ug of the RNA was reverse transcribed using random hexamers. One entry per CDR3 protein results from TCRdb running MiXCR on the immunoSEQ multiplex PCR reads. The table shows 150,000 to 200,000 distinct CDR3 sequences, with 90% to 95% occurring only once. Sequenced: CD4+ T cells from PBMCs. These TCRs come from a human donor in good health.

This chain links TRBV7-9 with TRBJ1-2, with 9 bases lining up with TRBD1. The CDR3 length is 13 residues. CDR1 SEHNR and CDR2 FQNEAQ come from the germline V gene (reference sequence). Losses at the gene ends were 1 base for V and 8 bases for J; bases not matched to a gene: 2. The CDR3 DNA follows: TGTGCCAGCAGCTTAGTAGGGACAGGGGGCTACACCTTC. Amino acid sequence: CASSLVGTGGYTF.

V usage is TRBV9 and J usage is TRBJ1-2; D is perhaps TRBD1 (6 bases). The V gene lost 1 base and the J gene lost 4 bases, with 11 bases spanning the gap. The germline CDR1 and CDR2 sequences are SGDLS and YYNGEE. This CDR3 is built from 14 residues. CDR3 region: CASSVTEGVYGYTF. In DNA, the CDR3 is TGTGCCAGCAGCGTAACGGAGGGGGTCTATGGCTACACCTTC.

This rearrangement joins TRBV6-2 or TRBV6-3 to TRBJ2-3, with D perhaps matching TRBD1 (6 bases). Germline assignment: CDR1 MNHEY and CDR2 SVGEGT. Trimming took off 6 bases at V and 0 bases at J, with 13 bases between the two ends. The CDR3 runs to 15 residues. The CDR3 DNA reads as TGTGCCAGCAGCTCACAGGGACCAAGCACAGATACGCAGTATTTT. Translating gives CASSSQGPSTDTQYF.

This chain connects TRBV6-6 to TRBJ2-7; 8 bases map to TRBD1. J gave up 2 bases and V 7 bases, and 10 bases lay outside the gene matches. There are 15 residues in the CDR3. Germline CDR1 is MNHNY and CDR2 is SVGAGI (reference sequence). CDR3 in amino acids: CASTYGQGRPYEQYF. CDR3 nucleotide sequence: TGTGCCAGCACCTACGGACAGGGAAGGCCCTACGAGCAGTACTTC.

This sequence joins TRBV3-1 and TRBJ1-2; TRBD1 might be the D (5 bases). The V end lost 0 bases, the J end lost 4 bases, and 6 bases lay between the germline ends. Germline V lookup: CDR1 LGHDT, CDR2 YNNKEL (reference sequence). This CDR3 comprises 13 residues. The CDR3 loop is CASSQDRAYGYTF. DNA for the CDR3: TGTGCCAGCAGCCAAGACAGGGCCTATGGCTACACCTTC.

This chain uses TRBV7-3 with TRBJ2-2, with 11 bases aligning to TRBD2. Per the germline V gene, CDR1 is SGHTA and CDR2 is FQGTGA. The V and J ends lost 4 bases and 5 bases, in that order; junction bases with no gene match: 6. The CDR3 is 16 residues long. This CDR3 is CASSSTSGALTGELFF. The DNA of the CDR3 is TGTGCCAGCAGCTCGACTAGCGGGGCCTTAACCGGGGAGCTGTTTTTT. Using reference TRBV7-3 and TRBJ2-2 for the parts outside the CDR3, the full variable domain is GAGVSQTPSNKVTEKGKYVELRCDPISGHTALYWYRQSLGQGPEFLIYFQGTGAADDSGLPNDRFFAVRPEGSVSTLKIQRTERGDSAVYLCASSSTSGALTGELFFGEGSRLTVL.

The V and J genes are TRBV7-3 and TRBJ2-1, with 15 positions matching TRBD2. The length of the CDR3 is 17 residues. V trimming: 6 bases; J trimming: 6 bases; junction bases outside the gene matches: 9. Germline CDR1 and CDR2: SGHTA and FQGTGA. CDR3 in amino acids: CASSSTGLAGGPNEQFF. The DNA of the CDR3 is TGTGCCAGCAGTTCCACCGGACTAGCGGGGGGGCCCAATGAGCAGTTCTTC.

V usage is TRBV24-1 and J usage is TRBJ2-1; 8 bases agree with TRBD2. Per the germline V gene, CDR1 is KGHDR and CDR2 is SFDVKD. The CDR3 extends over 16 amino acids. V lost 3 bases, J lost 6 bases, and 9 bases stayed unmatched. The CDR3 coding sequence is TGTGCCACCAGTGATGTACGGGGGGGTGGTCCCAATGAGCAGTTCTTC. It translates to CATSDVRGGGPNEQFF.

The J gene is TRBJ2-5, the V gene TRBV2, with TRBD2 as a possible D gene (5 bases). The CDR3 sequence is 16 residues long. With 7 bases removed from V and 5 bases from J, the gap between germline ends came to 23 bases. CDR1 SNHLY and CDR2 FYNNEI come from the germline V gene. DNA for the CDR3: TGTGCCAGCACCTTGGGAGTGTCAGGAGAAGGGGAGACCCAGTACTTC. Translating it yields CASTLGVSGEGETQYF.

CDR3 bases: TGCGCCAGCAGCCCGACCATGGGAACTGAAGCTTTCTTT. The encoded protein is CASSPTMGTEAFF. The chain employs TRBV5-1 and TRBJ1-1; D is undetermined. The CDR3 is made up of 13 amino acids. In germline, CDR1 is SGHRS, CDR2 YFSETQ. V was shortened by 4 bases and J by 5 bases, with 12 bases between the two germline ends.

This rearrangement joins TRBV6-5 to TRBJ1-2; D uncertain. The germline V gene has CDR1 MNHEY and CDR2 SVGAGI. Trimming took off 4 bases at V and 8 bases at J, with 11 bases between the two ends. The CDR3 is made up of 12 amino acids. CDR3 nucleotides: TGTGCCAGCAGTTTTTGGGGATGGGGCTACACCTTC. Its translation: CASSFWGWGYTF.

This clonotype was seen just once. V gene TRBV3-1 combines with J gene TRBJ2-3; TRBD1 might be the D (5 bases). CDR3 length: 14 amino acids. The V gene's germline CDR1 is LGHDT and CDR2 YNNKEL (reference sequence). V was trimmed by 4 bases and J by 0 bases, leaving 8 bases between them. The CDR3 region is CASSRGFSTDTQYF. CDR3 coding DNA: TGTGCCAGCAGCCGGGGCTTTAGCACAGATACGCAGTATTTT.

This chain uses TRBV5-1 with TRBJ2-7; D is uncertain. The CDR3 contains 15 residues. Germline assignment: CDR1 SGHRS and CDR2 YFSETQ. With 0 bases removed from V and 2 bases from J, the gap between germline ends came to 12 bases. The CDR3 reads CASSLVVGRTYEQYF. CDR3 sequence (DNA): TGCGCCAGCAGCTTGGTGGTGGGCCGGACCTACGAGCAGTACTTC.

CDR3 coding DNA: TGTGCCAGCAGCTTGTACGTCCAAGAGACCCAGTACTTC. Translating it yields CASSLYVQETQYF. The chain joins TRBV5-8 to TRBJ2-5; D gene ambiguous. Germline V gene data show CDR1 as SGHTS and CDR2 as YDEGEE. This CDR3 contains 13 residues. Trimming left V 1 base short and J 1 base short, with 5 bases between.

The count of this clonotype is one. The rearrangement joins TRBV5-1 to TRBJ2-1; D is unresolved. Germline lookup yields CDR1 SGHRS and CDR2 YFSETQ. The CDR3 spans 14 residues. V shed 5 bases and J shed 2 bases, with 11 bases lying between them. CDR3 DNA sequence: TGCGCCAGCAGGCGAGACTTAACCTACAATGAGCAGTTCTTC. Translation gives CASRRDLTYNEQFF.

The V gene is TRBV29-1, the J gene TRBJ2-5, with 10 nucleotides matching TRBD2. V trimming: 2 bases; J trimming: 4 bases; junction bases outside the gene matches: 7. The CDR3 contains 15 residues. Germline V CDR1 and CDR2: SQVTM, ANQGSEA. CDR3 loop: CSVEPIRTSGETQYF. Here the CDR3 DNA reads TGCAGCGTTGAACCTATCCGGACTAGCGGAGAGACCCAGTACTTC. Full variable domain (missing parts from reference TRBV29-1 and TRBJ2-5): SAVISQKPSRDICQRGTSLTIQCQVDSQVTMMFWYRQQPGQSLTLIATANQGSEATYESGFVIDKFPISRPNLTFSTLTVSNMSPEDSSIYLCSVEPIRTSGETQYFGPGTRLLVL.

V gene TRBV10-3 combines with J gene TRBJ1-5, with a tentative D call TRBD1 (5 bases). The CDR3 consists of 14 residues. Looked up from germline, CDR1 is ENHRY and CDR2 is SYGVKD. Trimming cost V 5 bases and J 3 bases, with 11 bases left between them. The CDR3 protein is CAISKQELNQPQHF. The CDR3 DNA sequence: TGTGCCATCAGTAAACAGGAACTCAATCAGCCCCAGCATTTT.

The chain couples TRBV2 to TRBJ2-2, with TRBD1 matching 9 bases. V lost 4 bases, J lost 4 bases, and 4 bases stayed unmatched. This CDR3 has 15 amino acids. Germline V gene data show CDR1 as SNHLY and CDR2 as FYNNEI. The CDR3 region has the DNA TGTGCCAGCAGTGGGGACAGGGAAGGCACCGGGGAGCTGTTTTTT. Translating it yields CASSGDREGTGELFF.

The chain has TRBV29-1 and TRBJ2-7; 11 nucleotides line up with TRBD1. CDR3 size: 14 residues. From germline, CDR1 is SQVTM and CDR2 ANQGSEA. With V trimmed by 6 bases and J by 4 bases, 8 bases remained unmatched. CDR3 loop: CSVEDRGLEYEQYF. CDR3 DNA: TGCAGCGTGGAGGACAGGGGGCTCGAGTACGAGCAGTACTTC.

The chain is built from TRBV7-3 and TRBJ2-4; D is unresolved. Per germline, CDR1 SGHTA and CDR2 FQGTGA. Trimming took 7 bases from V and 1 from J, leaving 11 bases between them. The CDR3 consists of 14 residues. The CDR3 DNA is TGTGCCAGCACCCCAGCGCTCGCCAAAAACATTCAGTACTTC. Protein product: CASTPALAKNIQYF.

This clonotype was seen once. The chain links TRBV29-1 to TRBJ1-1; D might be TRBD1 (5 bases). V lost 5 bases and J lost 1, with 20 bases in between. CDR1 SQVTM and CDR2 ANQGSEA come from the germline V gene. The CDR3 contains 16 residues. DNA for the CDR3: TGCAGCGTTTATCCTTTCGGGGCTCTTCAGAACACTGAAGCTTTCTTT. Its protein is CSVYPFGALQNTEAFF.